This T cell receptor (beta chain) was identified during a study of blood T cell repertoires in COVID-19. Study summary: Sites across the United States, Italy and Spain contributed samples from acute and convalescent COVID-19. PBMCs, B-cell-depleted T cells, or T cells provided the cDNA or gDNA that made up the material.

In the original workflow: Cell counts per sample came from amplifying reference gene primers. The data were produced by immunoSEQ multiplex PCR, yet TCRdb's version contains in-frame clones alone and is incomplete. V and J calls plus clone size are reproduced from that table; the DNA served to infer D and trimming. The data show 25,000 to 35,000 clones, around 92% seen once. This clone appeared a few times. The V and J ends lost 4 bases and 4 bases, in that order; junction bases with no gene match: 7. This CDR3 region has 15 residues. CDR1 and CDR2 (germline): LNHDA, SQIVND (reference sequence). The V gene is TRBV19, the J gene TRBJ1-5; TRBD1 matches at 7 bases. The TCR was taken from a man aged 45-60 years with active COVID-19. Sequenced sample: peripheral blood. CDR3 sequence (DNA): TGTGCCAGTAGTAAAGGGACAGCCTTTAATCAGCCCCAGCATTTT. It is translated as CASSKGTAFNQPQHF.